Below, 18 T cell receptor beta chains from the same sample are listed, as sequenced in a study of T-cell memory formation after mild COVID-19. TCRdb re-called the 5' RACE reads through MiXCR, storing one row per CDR3 protein. Altogether over 70,000 distinct CDR3 sequences are present, about 13% being singletons, with the ten largest covering about 25%. The specimen was PBMCs or a T cell subset sorted from them (not recorded which). The source is an adult woman who had mild COVID-19 (a few samples of this study predate the infection). Cell type and time point are not known.

The J gene is TRBJ2-7, the V gene TRBV4-1, with 7 bases matching TRBD1. CDR1 is MGHRA, CDR2 YSYEKL, per germline. V gave up 4 bases and J gave up 3 bases; unmatched junction bases: 6. The CDR3 sequence is 14 residues long. CDR3 coding DNA: TGCGCCAGCAGCCCCTTGGGGGACAGCTACGAGCAGTACTTC. This sequence encodes CASSPLGDSYEQYF.

In its sample, this clonotype was seen a few times. This sequence joins TRBV5-1 and TRBJ2-7; TRBD1 aligns across 9 bases. With V trimmed by 0 bases and J by 6 bases, 4 bases remained unmatched. The length of the CDR3 is 14 residues. The V gene's germline CDR1 is SGHRS and CDR2 YFSETQ. CDR3 sequence reads: CASSLGTGVAEQYF. The CDR3 DNA reads TGCGCCAGCAGCTTGGGGACAGGGGTCGCCGAGCAGTACTTC.

This clonotype was observed a few times. The chain combines TRBV24-1 with TRBJ2-5; D remains unclear. Per the germline V gene, CDR1 is KGHDR and CDR2 is SFDVKD. The CDR3 has 14 amino acids. V lost 4 bases and J 2 bases, leaving 10 bases between the germline ends. The CDR3 DNA sequence: TGTGCCACCAGTGACCCTCTTCGACAAGAGACCCAGTACTTC. Translation: CATSDPLRQETQYF.

This chain uses TRBV7-2 with TRBJ2-3; 7 bases fit TRBD1. This CDR3 spans 15 amino acids. The ends lost 4 bases at V and 3 bases at J; junction bases unmatched: 7. The germline gives CDR1 SGHTA, CDR2 FQGNSA. For the CDR3, the DNA is TGTGCCAGCAGCTCAGGGACAGTCCTAACAGATACGCAGTATTTT. Its translation: CASSSGTVLTDTQYF.

In its sample, this clonotype was seen a few times. The chain couples TRBV10-3 to TRBJ2-7; D is ambiguous. Germline CDR1 reads ENHRY; CDR2 reads SYGVKD. Trimming pared 2 bases from V and 2 bases from J, leaving 10 bases between. This CDR3 contains 14 residues. The CDR3 DNA reads as TGTGCCATCAGTGAGGTAGGGATCACCTACGAGCAGTACTTC. This translates into CAISEVGITYEQYF.

This sequence joins TRBV7-9 and TRBJ2-7; tentative D call: TRBD1 (5 bases). With 0 bases removed from V and 2 bases from J, the gap between germline ends came to 11 bases. This CDR3 is 15 amino acids long. Germline V gene lookup returns CDR1 SEHNR and CDR2 FQNEAQ (reference sequence). The CDR3 DNA reads as TGTGCCAGCAGCTTAGCGGCAGAAGGGGCCTACGAGCAGTACTTC. This sequence encodes CASSLAAEGAYEQYF.

The rearrangement uses TRBV3-1 and TRBJ2-3; D not certain. The germline gives CDR1 LGHDT, CDR2 YNNKEL (reference sequence). The CDR3 spans 12 residues. The germline V and J ends were trimmed by 0 bases and 4 bases, with 2 bases remaining between them. CDR3 loop: CASSQESDTQYF. Written as DNA, the CDR3 is TGTGCCAGCAGCCAAGAGTCAGATACGCAGTATTTT.

The chain employs TRBV6-2 or TRBV6-3 and TRBJ2-7, with TRBD2 as a possible D gene (5 bases). Between the trimmed V and J ends, which lost 5 bases and 6 bases, there was a span of 17 bases. The CDR3 is 14 residues long. Germline V gives CDR1 MNHEY, CDR2 SVGEGT. The CDR3 here is CASSVLVTSPEQYF. The CDR3 bases are TGTGCCAGCAGTGTACTAGTAACCTCTCCCGAGCAGTACTTC.

In its sample, this clonotype was seen many times. The chain links TRBV6-4 to TRBJ2-1, with 7 positions matching TRBD1. J was trimmed by 6 bases and V by 0 bases; bases with no gene match: 8. The V gene's germline CDR1 is MRHNA and CDR2 SNTAGT. The CDR3 has 16 residues. CDR3: CASSDSSTGVANEQFF. Written as DNA, the CDR3 is TGTGCCAGCAGTGACTCGTCTACAGGGGTTGCCAATGAGCAGTTCTTC.

The chain recombines TRBV2 with TRBJ2-1, with D perhaps TRBD2 (5 bases). The germline V gene encodes CDR1 SNHLY and CDR2 FYNNEI. V shed 6 bases and J shed 4 bases, with 16 bases lying between them. The CDR3 has 15 residues. CDR3 sequence reads: CASRGAGETYNEQFF. The CDR3 region has the DNA TGTGCCAGCAGGGGAGCCGGGGAGACATACAATGAGCAGTTCTTC.

This clonotype has just a few counts. The rearrangement uses TRBV7-2 and TRBJ2-7; D tentatively reads TRBD1 or TRBD2 (5 bases each). The ends were cut back, 1 base at V and 6 bases at J, with 13 bases in the middle. Germline values: CDR1 SGHTA, CDR2 FQGNSA. This CDR3 has 14 residues. The chain's CDR3 is CASSLVTGAAEQYF. CDR3 DNA: TGTGCCAGCAGCTTAGTAACCGGGGCAGCCGAGCAGTACTTC.

A few counts support this clonotype. J is TRBJ2-7 and V is TRBV4-1; 9 positions match TRBD2. The CDR3 covers 16 residues. V was clipped by 1 base and J by 4 bases; unmatched bases: 8. Germline V gives CDR1 MGHRA, CDR2 YSYEKL. The chain's CDR3 is CASSQVMRGGLYEQYF. In DNA form, the CDR3 reads TGCGCCAGCAGCCAAGTTATGCGGGGGGGCCTTTACGAGCAGTACTTC.

This clonotype was detected a few times. This chain connects TRBV19 to TRBJ1-1; D is ambiguous. This CDR3 is built from 12 residues. Trimming left V 3 bases short and J 6 bases short, with 8 bases between. Germline-derived CDR1 and CDR2 are LNHDA and SQIVND (reference sequence). In DNA form, the CDR3 reads TGTGCCAGTAGTATGGGGTGGGCTGAAGCTTTCTTT. Translating gives CASSMGWAEAFF.

This clonotype appeared a few times. Written as DNA, the CDR3 is TGTGCCAGCAGCCCCGCGACAGGACTTCGTAGCACAGATACGCAGTATTTT. Translating it yields CASSPATGLRSTDTQYF. The rearrangement uses TRBV27 and TRBJ2-3; TRBD1 is a possible D gene (6 bases). The germline V gene encodes CDR1 MNHEY and CDR2 SMNVEV (reference sequence). V lost 6 bases and J lost 0, with 19 bases in between. The CDR3 spans 17 residues.

This chain uses TRBV5-1 with TRBJ2-1; 8 positions agree with TRBD2. The germline CDR1 and CDR2 sequences are SGHRS and YFSETQ. The CDR3 consists of 16 residues. The V segment lost 4 bases and the J segment 6 bases; nucleotides outside the gene matches: 12. CDR3 in amino acids: CASSGGFSGILNEQFF. CDR3 bases: TGCGCCAGCAGCGGCGGATTTAGCGGGATTCTCAATGAGCAGTTCTTC.

This rearrangement joins TRBV5-1 to TRBJ1-2; D gene unclear. The germline CDR1 and CDR2 sequences are SGHRS and YFSETQ. The CDR3 totals 13 residues. V dropped 0 bases and J dropped 3 bases, with 6 bases sitting between them. CDR3 sequence: CASSLDTYYGYTF. The CDR3 coding sequence is TGCGCCAGCAGCTTGGACACCTACTATGGCTACACCTTC.

In DNA form, the CDR3 reads TGTGCCAGCAGCGGGGCTCCCGGTACAGATACGCAGTATTTT. It is translated as CASSGAPGTDTQYF. J is TRBJ2-3 and V is TRBV6-5; D assignment may be TRBD1 or TRBD2 (5 bases each). Germline-derived CDR1 and CDR2 are MNHEY and SVGAGI. The ends were cut back, 6 bases at V and 3 bases at J, with 13 bases in the middle. This CDR3 spans 14 amino acids.

The chain has TRBV5-5 and TRBJ2-7; D is possibly TRBD1 (6 bases). CDR3 size: 14 residues. V lost 0 bases and J 7 bases, leaving 14 bases between the germline ends. CDR1 and CDR2 from the germline V gene are SGHKS and YYEKEE (reference sequence). DNA of the CDR3: TGTGCCAGCAGCTTGGCGGCAGGGGTGCGGGAGCAGTACTTC. Translation gives CASSLAAGVREQYF. The variable domain in full, completed from reference TRBV5-5 and TRBJ2-7, reads DAGVTQSPTHLIKTRGQQVTLRCSPISGHKSVSWYQQVLGQGPQFIFQYYEKEERGRGNFPDRFSARQFPNYSSELNVNALLLGDSALYLCASSLAAGVREQYFGPGTRLTVT.